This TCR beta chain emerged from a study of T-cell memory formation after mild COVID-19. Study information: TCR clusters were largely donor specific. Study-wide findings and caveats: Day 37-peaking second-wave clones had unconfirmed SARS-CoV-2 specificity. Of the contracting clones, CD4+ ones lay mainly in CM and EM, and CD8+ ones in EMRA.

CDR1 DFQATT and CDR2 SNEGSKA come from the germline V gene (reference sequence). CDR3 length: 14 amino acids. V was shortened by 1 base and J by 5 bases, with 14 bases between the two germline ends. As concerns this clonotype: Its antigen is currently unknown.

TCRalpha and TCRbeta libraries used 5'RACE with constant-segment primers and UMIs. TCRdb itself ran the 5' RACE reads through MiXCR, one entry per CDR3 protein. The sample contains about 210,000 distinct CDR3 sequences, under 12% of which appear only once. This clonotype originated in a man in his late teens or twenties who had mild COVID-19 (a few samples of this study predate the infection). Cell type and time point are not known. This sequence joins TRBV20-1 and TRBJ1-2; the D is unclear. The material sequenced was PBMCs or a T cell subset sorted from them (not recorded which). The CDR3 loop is CSARVSRRFYGYTF. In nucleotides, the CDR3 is TGCAGTGCTAGAGTGAGTAGAAGATTTTATGGCTACACCTTC.